This T cell receptor beta chain emerged from a study of post-analysis software for immune sequencing data. Study-wide findings and caveats: With F measure, samples from one preparation batch clustered together strongly. In patients, TRBV5-6, TRBV5-1 and TRBV20-1 belonged to roughly five TRBV segments found more frequently than in controls.

After removal of 0 bases from V and 4 bases from J, the junction contained 8 bases not matched to a gene. This CDR3 spans 19 amino acids. Germline-derived CDR1 and CDR2 are MRHNA and SNTAGT. Unique molecular identifiers featured in each of the TCR beta cDNA libraries. TCRdb redid the calling of the PCR reads with MiXCR, one entry per CDR3 protein. In the table there are around 500,000 distinct CDR3 sequences, 30% to 40% of which are singletons. Note on this clonotype: Its antigen is as yet unknown.

The chain recombines TRBV6-4 with TRBJ2-6; 11 bases map to TRBD2. This TCR was recovered from a girl younger than 18 with multiple sclerosis. The specimen sequenced was blood. CDR3 bases: TGTGCCAGCAGTGACTCTATTCTGGGACTAGCGGCGGGGGCCAACGTCCTGACTTTC. Encoded protein: CASSDSILGLAAGANVLTF.